This T cell receptor beta chain derives from a study of early T cells in non-severe SARS-CoV-2 infection. Regarding the study as a whole: In VDJdb matching, anti-spike CD8 responses were favored while private and CD4 specificities went missing.

For this clonotype: No antigen is known for it.

The protocol attached unique molecular identifiers to individual cDNA molecules. TCRdb fed the 5' RACE reads into MiXCR, producing one record per CDR3 protein. Counted here are about 71,000 distinct CDR3 sequences, 9.5% to 15% occurring once; the ten biggest clones make up roughly 2.5%. CDR1 is SGHTA and CDR2 is FQGNSA in the germline V gene. The CDR3 is made up of 17 amino acids. V lost 1 base and J lost 0; bases outside the gene matches: 6. The receptor comes from an adult who was a healthcare worker with PCR-confirmed SARS-CoV-2 infection or an uninfected control (not recorded which). J is TRBJ1-3 and V is TRBV7-2, with TRBD1 matching 7 bases. Here the sequenced sample was whole blood, taken at baseline. CDR3 residues: CASSLVAGGSSGNTIYF. In DNA form, the CDR3 reads TGTGCCAGCAGCTTAGTGGCAGGGGGGTCCTCTGGAAACACCATATATTTT.